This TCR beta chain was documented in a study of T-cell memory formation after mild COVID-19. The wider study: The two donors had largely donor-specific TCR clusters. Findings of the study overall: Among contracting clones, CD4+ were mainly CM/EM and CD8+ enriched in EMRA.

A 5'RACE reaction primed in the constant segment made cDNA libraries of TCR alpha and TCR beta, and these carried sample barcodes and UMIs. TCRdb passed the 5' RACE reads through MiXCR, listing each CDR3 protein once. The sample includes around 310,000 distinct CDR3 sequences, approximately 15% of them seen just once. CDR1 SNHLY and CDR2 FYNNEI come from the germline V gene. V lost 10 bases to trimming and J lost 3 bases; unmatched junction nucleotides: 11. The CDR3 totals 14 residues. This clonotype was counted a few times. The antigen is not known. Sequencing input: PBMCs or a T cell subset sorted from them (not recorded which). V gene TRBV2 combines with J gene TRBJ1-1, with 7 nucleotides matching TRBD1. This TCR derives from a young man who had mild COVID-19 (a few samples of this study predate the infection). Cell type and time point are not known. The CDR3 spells CATQGGGGYTEAFF. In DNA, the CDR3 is TGTGCCACCCAGGGGGGCGGTGGATACACTGAAGCTTTCTTT.